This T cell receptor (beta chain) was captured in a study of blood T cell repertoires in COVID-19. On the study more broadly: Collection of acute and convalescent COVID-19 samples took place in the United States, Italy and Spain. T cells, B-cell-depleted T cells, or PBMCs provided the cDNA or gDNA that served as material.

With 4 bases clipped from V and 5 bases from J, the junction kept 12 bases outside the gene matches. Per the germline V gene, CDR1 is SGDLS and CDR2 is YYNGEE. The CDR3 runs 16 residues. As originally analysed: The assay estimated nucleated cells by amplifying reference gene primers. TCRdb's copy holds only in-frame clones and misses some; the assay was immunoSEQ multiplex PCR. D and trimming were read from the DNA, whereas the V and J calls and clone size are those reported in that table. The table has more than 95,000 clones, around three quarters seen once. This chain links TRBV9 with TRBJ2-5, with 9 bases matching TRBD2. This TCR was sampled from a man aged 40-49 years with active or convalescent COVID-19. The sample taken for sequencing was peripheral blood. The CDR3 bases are TGTGCCAGCAGCCCCTGGGGCGGGGGGGCCGGTGAGACCCAGTACTTC. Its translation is CASSPWGGGAGETQYF.